This entry features one T cell receptor (beta chain) sequence. Its antigen is not identified. The junction had 9 bases not matched to a gene; V was cut back by 0 bases and J by 5 bases. Germline-derived CDR1 and CDR2 are MGHDK and SYGVNS. CDR3 length equals 16 residues. This record comes from a study of cytotoxic CD8 clonotypes in ibrutinib-treated CLL. This table comes from immunoSEQ multiplex PCR, and its TCRdb copy is limited to in-frame clones, with some not included. Seen here are some 310,000 clones, around four fifths observed once, and the top ten hold over 6.5%. Study-level points and caveats: Public clonotypes (which were uncommon) either contracted or remained stable on treatment. The study found baseline clonality above age-matched healthy donors, tracking circulating CD8+ T-cell counts. Clonality showed a rise at ibrutinib response that reversed toward baseline at progression.

Here the sequenced sample was PBMCs, taken before ibrutinib treatment. V and J are TRBV25-1 and TRBJ2-5, with 7 bases lining up with TRBD1. The sequence was collected from a human donor with chronic lymphocytic leukemia. CDR3 region: CASSEYRTGVEETQYF. The CDR3 DNA reads as TGTGCCAGCAGTGAATACCGAACAGGGGTGGAGGAGACCCAGTACTTC.